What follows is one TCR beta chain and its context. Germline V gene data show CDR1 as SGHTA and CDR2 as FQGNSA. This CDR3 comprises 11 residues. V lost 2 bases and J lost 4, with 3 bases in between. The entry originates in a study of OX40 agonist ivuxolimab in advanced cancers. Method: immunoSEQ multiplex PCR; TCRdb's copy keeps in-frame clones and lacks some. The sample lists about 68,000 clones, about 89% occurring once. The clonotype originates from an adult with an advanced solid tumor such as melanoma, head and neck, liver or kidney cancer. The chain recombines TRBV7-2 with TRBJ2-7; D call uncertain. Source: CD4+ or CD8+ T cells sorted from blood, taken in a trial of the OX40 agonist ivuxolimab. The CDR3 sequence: CASSLKYEQYF. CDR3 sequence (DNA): TGTGCCAGCAGCTTAAAATACGAGCAGTACTTC.